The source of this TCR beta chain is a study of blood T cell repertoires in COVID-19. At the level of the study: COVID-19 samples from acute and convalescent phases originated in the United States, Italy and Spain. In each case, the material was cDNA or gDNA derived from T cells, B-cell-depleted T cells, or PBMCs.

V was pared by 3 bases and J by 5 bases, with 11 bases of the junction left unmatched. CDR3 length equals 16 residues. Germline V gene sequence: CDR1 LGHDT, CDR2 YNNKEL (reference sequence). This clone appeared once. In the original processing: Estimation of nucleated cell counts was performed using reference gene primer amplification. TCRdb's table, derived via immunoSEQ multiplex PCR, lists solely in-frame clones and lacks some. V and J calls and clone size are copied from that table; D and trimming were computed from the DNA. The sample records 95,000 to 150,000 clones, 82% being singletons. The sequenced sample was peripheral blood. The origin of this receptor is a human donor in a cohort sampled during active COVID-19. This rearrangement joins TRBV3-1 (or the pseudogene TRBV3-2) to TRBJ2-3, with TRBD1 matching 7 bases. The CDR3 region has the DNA TGTGCCAGCAGCCATACAGGGGTAGGGGTCGGAGATACGCAGTATTTT. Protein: CASSHTGVGVGDTQYF.